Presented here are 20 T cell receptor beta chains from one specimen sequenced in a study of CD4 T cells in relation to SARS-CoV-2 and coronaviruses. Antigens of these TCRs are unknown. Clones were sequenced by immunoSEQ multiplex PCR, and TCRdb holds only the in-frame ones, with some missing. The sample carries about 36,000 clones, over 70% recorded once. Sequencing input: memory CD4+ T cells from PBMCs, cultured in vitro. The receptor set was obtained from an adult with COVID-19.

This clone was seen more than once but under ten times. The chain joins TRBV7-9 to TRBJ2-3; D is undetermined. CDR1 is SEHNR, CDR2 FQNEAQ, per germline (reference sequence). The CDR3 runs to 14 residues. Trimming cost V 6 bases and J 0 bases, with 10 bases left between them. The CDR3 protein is CASRGPISTDTQYF. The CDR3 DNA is TGTGCCAGCAGGGGCCCGATAAGCACAGATACGCAGTATTTT.

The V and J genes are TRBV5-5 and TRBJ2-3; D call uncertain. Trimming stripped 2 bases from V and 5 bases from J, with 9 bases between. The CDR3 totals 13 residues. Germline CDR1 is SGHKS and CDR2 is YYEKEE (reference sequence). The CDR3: CASSFREGDTQYF. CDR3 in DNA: TGTGCCAGCAGCTTTAGGGAAGGAGATACGCAGTATTTT. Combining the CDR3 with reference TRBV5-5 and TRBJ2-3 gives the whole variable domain DAGVTQSPTHLIKTRGQQVTLRCSPISGHKSVSWYQQVLGQGPQFIFQYYEKEERGRGNFPDRFSARQFPNYSSELNVNALLLGDSALYLCASSFREGDTQYFGPGTRLTVL.

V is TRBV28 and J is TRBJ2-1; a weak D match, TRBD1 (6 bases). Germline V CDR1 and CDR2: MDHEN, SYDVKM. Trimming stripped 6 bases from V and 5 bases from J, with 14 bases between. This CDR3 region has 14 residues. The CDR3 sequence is CASSFTDRDNEQFF. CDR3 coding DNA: TGTGCCAGCAGCTTCACGGACAGAGACAATGAGCAGTTCTTC.

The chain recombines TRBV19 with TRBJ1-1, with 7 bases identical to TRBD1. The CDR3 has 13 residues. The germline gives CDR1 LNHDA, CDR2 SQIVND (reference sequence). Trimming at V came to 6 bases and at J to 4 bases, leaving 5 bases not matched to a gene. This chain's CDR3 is CASSVQGITEAFF. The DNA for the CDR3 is TGTGCCAGTAGCGTACAGGGGATCACTGAAGCTTTCTTT.

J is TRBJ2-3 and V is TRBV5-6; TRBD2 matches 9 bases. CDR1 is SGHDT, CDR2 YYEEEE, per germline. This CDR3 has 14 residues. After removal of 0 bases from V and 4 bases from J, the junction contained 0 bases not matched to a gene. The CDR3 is CASSLVAGADTQYF. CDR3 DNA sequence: TGTGCCAGCAGCTTGGTAGCGGGAGCAGATACGCAGTATTTT.

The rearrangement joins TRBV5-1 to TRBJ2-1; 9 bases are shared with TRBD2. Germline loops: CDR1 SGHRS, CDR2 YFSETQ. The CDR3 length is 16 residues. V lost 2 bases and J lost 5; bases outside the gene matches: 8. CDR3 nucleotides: TGCGCCAGCAGCTTTCCTAGCGGGATCATGGACAATGAGCAGTTCTTC. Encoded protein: CASSFPSGIMDNEQFF. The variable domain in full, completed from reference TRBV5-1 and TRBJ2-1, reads KAGVTQTPRYLIKTRGQQVTLSCSPISGHRSVSWYQQTPGQGLQFLFEYFSETQRNKGNFPGRFSGRQFSNSRSEMNVSTLELGDSALYLCASSFPSGIMDNEQFFGPGTRLTVL.

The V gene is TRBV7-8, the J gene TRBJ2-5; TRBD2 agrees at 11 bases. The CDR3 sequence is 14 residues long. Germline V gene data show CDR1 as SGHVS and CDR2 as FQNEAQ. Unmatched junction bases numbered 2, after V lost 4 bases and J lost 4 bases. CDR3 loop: CASSYLAGGETQYF. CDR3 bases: TGTGCCAGCAGCTACCTAGCGGGAGGAGAGACCCAGTACTTC.

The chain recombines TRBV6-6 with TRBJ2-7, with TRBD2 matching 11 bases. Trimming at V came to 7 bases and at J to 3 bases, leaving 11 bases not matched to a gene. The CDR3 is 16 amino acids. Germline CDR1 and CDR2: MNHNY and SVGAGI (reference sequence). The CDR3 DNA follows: TGTGCCAGCACCTACGGGGTAGCGGGAGGGGTCTACGAGCAGTACTTC. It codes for CASTYGVAGGVYEQYF.

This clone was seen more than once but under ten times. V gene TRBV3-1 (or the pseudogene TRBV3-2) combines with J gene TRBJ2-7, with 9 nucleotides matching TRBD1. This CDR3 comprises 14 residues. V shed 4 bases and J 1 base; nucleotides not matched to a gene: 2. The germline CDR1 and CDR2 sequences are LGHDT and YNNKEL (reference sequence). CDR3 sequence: CASSLGQGSYEQYF. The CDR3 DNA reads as TGTGCCAGCAGCCTGGGACAGGGATCCTACGAGCAGTACTTC.

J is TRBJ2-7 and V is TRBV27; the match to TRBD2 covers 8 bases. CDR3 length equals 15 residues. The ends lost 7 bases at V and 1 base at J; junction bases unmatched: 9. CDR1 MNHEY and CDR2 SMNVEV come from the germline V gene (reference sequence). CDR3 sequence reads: CASTIWSGSSYEQYF. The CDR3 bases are TGTGCCAGCACTATCTGGAGCGGGAGTTCCTACGAGCAGTACTTC.

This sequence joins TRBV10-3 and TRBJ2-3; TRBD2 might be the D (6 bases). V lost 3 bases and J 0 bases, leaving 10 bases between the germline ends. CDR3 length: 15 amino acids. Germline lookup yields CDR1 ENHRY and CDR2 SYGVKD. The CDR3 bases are TGTGCCATCAGTGATGGGGGAGGTAGCACAGATACGCAGTATTTT. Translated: CAISDGGGSTDTQYF.

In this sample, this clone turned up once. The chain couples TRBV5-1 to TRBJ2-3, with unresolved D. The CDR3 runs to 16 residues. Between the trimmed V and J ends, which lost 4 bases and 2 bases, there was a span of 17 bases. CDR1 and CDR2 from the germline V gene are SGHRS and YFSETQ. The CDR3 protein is CASSASTGSSTDTQYF. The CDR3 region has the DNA TGCGCCAGCAGCGCCTCGACTGGAAGTTCCACAGATACGCAGTATTTT.

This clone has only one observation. CDR3 bases: TGCGCCAGCAGCTCGTCTTTTAAGGACAGGGGGAAGCCCGTTTACGAGCAGTACTTC. Its protein is CASSSSFKDRGKPVYEQYF. The chain couples TRBV5-1 to TRBJ2-7; TRBD1 agrees at 10 bases. This CDR3 comprises 19 residues. With V trimmed by 3 bases and J by 4 bases, 19 bases remained unmatched. Germline V lookup: CDR1 SGHRS, CDR2 YFSETQ.

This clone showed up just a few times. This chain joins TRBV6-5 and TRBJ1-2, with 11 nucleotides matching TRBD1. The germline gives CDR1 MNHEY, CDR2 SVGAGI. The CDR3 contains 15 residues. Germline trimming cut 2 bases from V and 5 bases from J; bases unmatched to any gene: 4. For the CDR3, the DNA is TGTGCCAGCAGTTACATAGGGACAGGGGGTTATGGCTACACCTTC. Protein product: CASSYIGTGGYGYTF.

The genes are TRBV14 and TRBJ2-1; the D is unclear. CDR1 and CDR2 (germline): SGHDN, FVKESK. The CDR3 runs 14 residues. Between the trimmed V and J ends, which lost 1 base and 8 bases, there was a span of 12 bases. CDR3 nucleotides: TGTGCCAGCAGCCAAGCTAGTACGAAGTATGAGCAGTTCTTC. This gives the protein CASSQASTKYEQFF.

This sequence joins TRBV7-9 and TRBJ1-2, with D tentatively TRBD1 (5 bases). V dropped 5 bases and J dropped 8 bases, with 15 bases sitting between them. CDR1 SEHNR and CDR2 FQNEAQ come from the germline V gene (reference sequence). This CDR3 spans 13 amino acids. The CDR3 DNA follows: TGTGCCAGCAGCCCCGCTCGGGGCAGCGGCTACACCTTC. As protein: CASSPARGSGYTF.

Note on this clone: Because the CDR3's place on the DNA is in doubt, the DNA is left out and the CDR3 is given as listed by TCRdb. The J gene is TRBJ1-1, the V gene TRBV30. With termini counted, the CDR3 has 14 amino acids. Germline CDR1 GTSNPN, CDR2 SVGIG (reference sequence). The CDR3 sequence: CAWSVLRRSTEAFF.

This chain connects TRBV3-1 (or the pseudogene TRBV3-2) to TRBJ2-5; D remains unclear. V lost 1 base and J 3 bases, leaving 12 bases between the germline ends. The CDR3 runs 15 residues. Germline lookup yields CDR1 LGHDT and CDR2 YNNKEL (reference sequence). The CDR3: CASSQVVRAEETQYF. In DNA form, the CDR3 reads TGTGCCAGCAGCCAAGTGGTCCGAGCCGAAGAGACCCAGTACTTC.

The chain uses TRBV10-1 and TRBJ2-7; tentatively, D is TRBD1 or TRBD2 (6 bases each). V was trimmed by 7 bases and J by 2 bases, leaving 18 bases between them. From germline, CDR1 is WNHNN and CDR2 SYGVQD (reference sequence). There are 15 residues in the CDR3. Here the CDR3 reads CASMSPLGGTYEQYF. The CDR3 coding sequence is TGCGCCAGCATGTCCCCCCTAGGGGGGACCTACGAGCAGTACTTC.

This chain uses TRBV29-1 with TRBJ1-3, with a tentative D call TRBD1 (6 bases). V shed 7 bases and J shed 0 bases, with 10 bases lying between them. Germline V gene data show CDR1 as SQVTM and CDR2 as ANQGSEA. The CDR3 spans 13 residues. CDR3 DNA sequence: TGCAGCGCTGGGGGGCACTCTGGAAACACCATATATTTT. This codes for CSAGGHSGNTIYF.